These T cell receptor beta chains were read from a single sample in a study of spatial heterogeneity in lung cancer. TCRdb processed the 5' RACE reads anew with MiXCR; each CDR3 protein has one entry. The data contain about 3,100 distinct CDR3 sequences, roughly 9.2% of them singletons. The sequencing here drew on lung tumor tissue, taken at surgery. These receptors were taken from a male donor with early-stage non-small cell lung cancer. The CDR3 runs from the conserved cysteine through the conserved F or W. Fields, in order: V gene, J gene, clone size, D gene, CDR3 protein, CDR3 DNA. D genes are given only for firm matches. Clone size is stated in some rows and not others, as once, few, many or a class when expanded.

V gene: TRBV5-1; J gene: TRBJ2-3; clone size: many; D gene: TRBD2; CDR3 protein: CASSVAGGPDTQYF; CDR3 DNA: TGCGCCAGCAGCGTAGCGGGGGGGCCAGATACGCAGTATTTT
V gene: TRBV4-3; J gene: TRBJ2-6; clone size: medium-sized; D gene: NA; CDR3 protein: CASSQGQVRANVLTF; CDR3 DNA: TGCGCCAGCAGCCAAGGTCAGGTACGGGCCAACGTCCTGACTTTC
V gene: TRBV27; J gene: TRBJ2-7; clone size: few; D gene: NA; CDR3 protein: CASSGIYEQYF; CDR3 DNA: TGTGCCAGCAGCGGGATCTACGAGCAGTACTTC
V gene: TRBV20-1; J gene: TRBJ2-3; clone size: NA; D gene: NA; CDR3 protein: CSHLRGEISTDTQYF; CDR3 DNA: TGCAGTCACCTTAGGGGGGAGATTAGCACAGATACGCAGTATTTT
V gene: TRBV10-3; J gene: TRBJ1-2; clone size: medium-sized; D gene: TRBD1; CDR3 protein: CAISPSGQGGYGYTF; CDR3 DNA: TGTGCCATCAGCCCTTCGGGACAGGGTGGCTATGGCTACACCTTC
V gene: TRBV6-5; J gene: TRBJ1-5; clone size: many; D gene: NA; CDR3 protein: CASRRTGSGGQPQHF; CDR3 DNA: TGTGCCAGCAGACGAACAGGGAGCGGGGGTCAGCCCCAGCATTTT
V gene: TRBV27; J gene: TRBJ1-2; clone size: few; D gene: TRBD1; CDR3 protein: CASRTRQGNYGYTF; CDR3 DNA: TGTGCCAGCCGAACCCGACAGGGTAACTATGGCTACACCTTC
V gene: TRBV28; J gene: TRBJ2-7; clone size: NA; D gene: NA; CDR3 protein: CASSFPGSLYEQYF; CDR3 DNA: TGTGCCAGCAGTTTCCCGGGATCCCTCTACGAGCAGTACTTC
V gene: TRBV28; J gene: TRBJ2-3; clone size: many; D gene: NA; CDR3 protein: CASSLVRPRRADTQYF; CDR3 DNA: TGTGCCAGCAGTTTGGTACGCCCTAGGAGGGCAGATACGCAGTATTTT
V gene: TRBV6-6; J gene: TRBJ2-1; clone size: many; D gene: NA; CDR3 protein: CASSYGEESHNEQFF; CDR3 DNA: TGTGCCAGCAGTTACGGGGAGGAATCGCACAATGAGCAGTTCTTC
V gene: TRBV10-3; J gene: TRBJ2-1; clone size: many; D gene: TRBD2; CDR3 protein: CAISEKGSGGMGNEQFF; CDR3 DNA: TGTGCCATCAGTGAAAAGGGTAGCGGGGGGATGGGCAATGAGCAGTTCTTC
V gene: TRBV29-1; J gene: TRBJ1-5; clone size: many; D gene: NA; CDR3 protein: CSVEGHPRSNQPQHF; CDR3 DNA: TGCAGCGTTGAGGGACACCCCCGGAGCAATCAGCCCCAGCATTTT
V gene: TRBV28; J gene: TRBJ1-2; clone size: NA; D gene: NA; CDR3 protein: CASSPPMGLDGYTF; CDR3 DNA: TGTGCCAGCAGTCCCCCGATGGGGCTGGATGGCTACACCTTC
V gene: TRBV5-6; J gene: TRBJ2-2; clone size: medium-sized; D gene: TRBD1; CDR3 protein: CASSSGTGDTGELFF; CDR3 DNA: TGTGCCAGCAGCTCCGGGACAGGGGACACCGGGGAGCTGTTTTTT
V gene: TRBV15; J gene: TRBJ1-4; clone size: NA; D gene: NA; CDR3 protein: CATSRDIGAEKLFF; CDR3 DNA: TGTGCCACCAGCAGAGATATCGGCGCTGAAAAACTGTTTTTT
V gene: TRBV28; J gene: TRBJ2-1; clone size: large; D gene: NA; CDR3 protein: CASSSGRNEQFF; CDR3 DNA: TGTGCCAGCAGCTCGGGCCGGAATGAGCAGTTCTTC
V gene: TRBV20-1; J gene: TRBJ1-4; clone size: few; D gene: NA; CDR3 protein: CSAHNRGRTNEKLFF; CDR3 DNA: TGCAGTGCGCACAATCGGGGGAGGACTAATGAAAAACTGTTTTTT
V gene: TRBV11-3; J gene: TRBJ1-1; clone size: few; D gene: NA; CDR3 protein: CASSLDSKGGEAFF; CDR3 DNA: TGTGCCAGCAGCTTAGATTCCAAGGGTGGTGAAGCTTTCTTT
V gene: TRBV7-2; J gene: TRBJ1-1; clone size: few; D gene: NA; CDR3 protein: CASSFSRITEAFF; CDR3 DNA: TGTGCCAGCAGCTTTAGCAGGATCACTGAAGCTTTCTTT
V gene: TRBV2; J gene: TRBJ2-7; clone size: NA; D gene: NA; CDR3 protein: CATRGLLPYEQYF; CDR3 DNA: TGTGCCACCCGGGGTCTCCTTCCCTACGAGCAGTACTTC
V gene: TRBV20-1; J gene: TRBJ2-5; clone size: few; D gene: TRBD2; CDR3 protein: CSAVVERERSLQETQYF; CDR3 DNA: TGCAGTGCTGTGGTTGAGCGGGAGAGAAGTCTCCAAGAGACCCAGTACTTC
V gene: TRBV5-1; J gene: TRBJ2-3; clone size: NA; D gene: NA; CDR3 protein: CASSLIRDTQYF; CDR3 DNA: TGCGCCAGCAGCTTGATTCGGGATACGCAGTATTTT
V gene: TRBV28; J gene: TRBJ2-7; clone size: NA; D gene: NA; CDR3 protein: CASSISNEQYF; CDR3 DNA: TGTGCCAGCAGCATTTCGAACGAGCAGTACTTC
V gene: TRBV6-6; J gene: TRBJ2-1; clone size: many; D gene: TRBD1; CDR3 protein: CASILGQGTYNEQFF; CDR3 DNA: TGTGCCAGCATCCTGGGACAGGGTACCTACAATGAGCAGTTCTTC
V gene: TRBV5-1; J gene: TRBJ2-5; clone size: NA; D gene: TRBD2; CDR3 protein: CASSLGLAGPGETQYF; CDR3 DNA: TGCGCCAGCAGCCTAGGACTAGCGGGGCCGGGTGAGACCCAGTACTTC
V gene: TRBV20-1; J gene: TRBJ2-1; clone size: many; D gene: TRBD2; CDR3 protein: CSARVGTRYREQFF; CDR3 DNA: TGCAGTGCTAGAGTGGGGACTAGATATCGGGAGCAGTTCTTC
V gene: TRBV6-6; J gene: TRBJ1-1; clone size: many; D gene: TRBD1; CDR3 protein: CASSNRDRGWTEAFF; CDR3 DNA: TGTGCCAGCAGTAACCGGGACAGGGGTTGGACTGAAGCTTTCTTT
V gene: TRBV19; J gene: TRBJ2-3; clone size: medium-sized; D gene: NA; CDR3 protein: CASSMVDGDTQYF; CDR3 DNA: TGTGCCAGTAGTATGGTAGACGGAGATACGCAGTATTTT
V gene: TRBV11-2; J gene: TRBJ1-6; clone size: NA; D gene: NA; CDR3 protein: CASSLVVNSPLHF; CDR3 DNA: TGTGCCAGCAGCTTAGTGGTGAATTCACCCCTCCACTTT
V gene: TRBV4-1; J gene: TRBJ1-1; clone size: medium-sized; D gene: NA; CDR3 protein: CASSQGAGPTEAFF; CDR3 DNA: TGCGCCAGCAGCCAAGGGGCAGGGCCCACTGAAGCTTTCTTT
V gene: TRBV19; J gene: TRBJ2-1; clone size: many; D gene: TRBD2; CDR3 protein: CASTRGLAGGRNEQFF; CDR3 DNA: TGTGCCAGTACCCGGGGGCTAGCGGGAGGAAGGAATGAGCAGTTCTTC
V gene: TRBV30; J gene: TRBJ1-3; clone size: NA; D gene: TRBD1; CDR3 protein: CAWSVAGTGGNTIYF; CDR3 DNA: TGTGCCTGGAGTGTGGCCGGGACAGGGGGAAACACCATATATTTT
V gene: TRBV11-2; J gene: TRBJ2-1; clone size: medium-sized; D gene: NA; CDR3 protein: CASSPAGASSYNEQFF; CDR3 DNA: TGTGCCAGCAGCCCCGCCGGTGCTTCCTCCTACAATGAGCAGTTCTTC
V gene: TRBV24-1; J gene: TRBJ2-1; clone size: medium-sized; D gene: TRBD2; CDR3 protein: CATSDPTSGTYNEQFF; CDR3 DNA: TGTGCCACCAGTGATCCTACTAGCGGGACCTACAATGAGCAGTTCTTC
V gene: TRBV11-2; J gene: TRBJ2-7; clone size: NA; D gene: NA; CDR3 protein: CASSLASGSTYEQYF; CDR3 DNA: TGTGCCAGCAGCTTAGCATCCGGCAGTACCTACGAGCAGTACTTC
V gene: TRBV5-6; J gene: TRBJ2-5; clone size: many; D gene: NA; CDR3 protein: CASSLMQGETQYF; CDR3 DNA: TGTGCCAGCAGCTTGATGCAGGGAGAGACCCAGTACTTC
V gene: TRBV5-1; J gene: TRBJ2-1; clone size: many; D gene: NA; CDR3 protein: CASSLVGDNEQFF; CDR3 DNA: TGCGCCAGCAGCTTGGTTGGGGACAATGAGCAGTTCTTC
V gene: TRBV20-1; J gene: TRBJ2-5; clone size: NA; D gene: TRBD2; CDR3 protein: CSGSGSFIETQYF; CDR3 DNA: TGCAGTGGGAGCGGGAGTTTCATAGAGACCCAGTACTTC
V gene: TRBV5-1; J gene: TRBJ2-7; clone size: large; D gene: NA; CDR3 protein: CASMAQGQPTYEQYF; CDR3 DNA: TGCGCCAGCATGGCACAGGGCCAACCTACCTACGAGCAGTACTTC
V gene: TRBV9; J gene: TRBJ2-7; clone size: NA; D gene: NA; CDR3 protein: CASSAGGFAYEQYF; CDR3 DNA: TGTGCCAGCAGCGCCGGGGGTTTTGCCTACGAGCAGTACTTC
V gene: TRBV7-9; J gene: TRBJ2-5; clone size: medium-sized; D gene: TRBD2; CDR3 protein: CASRSRRAGGLSF; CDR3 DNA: TGTGCCAGCAGATCAAGACGAGCGGGAGGTTTATCCTTC
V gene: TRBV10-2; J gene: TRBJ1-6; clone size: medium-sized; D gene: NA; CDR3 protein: CASSGGDANSPLHF; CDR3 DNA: TGCGCCAGCAGTGGGGGGGATGCGAATTCACCCCTCCACTTT
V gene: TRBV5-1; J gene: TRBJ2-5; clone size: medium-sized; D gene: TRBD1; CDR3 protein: CASSPTGVETQYF; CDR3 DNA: TGCGCCAGCAGCCCGACAGGGGTCGAGACCCAGTACTTC
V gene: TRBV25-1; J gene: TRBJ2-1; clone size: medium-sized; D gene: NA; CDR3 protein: CASSAFSGDGYNEQFF; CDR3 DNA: TGTGCCAGCAGTGCGTTTTCCGGGGACGGCTACAATGAGCAGTTCTTC
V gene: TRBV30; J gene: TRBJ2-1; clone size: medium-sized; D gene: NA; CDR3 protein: CAWRDVGFSYNEQFF; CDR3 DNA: TGTGCCTGGAGAGACGTGGGGTTCTCCTACAATGAGCAGTTCTTC
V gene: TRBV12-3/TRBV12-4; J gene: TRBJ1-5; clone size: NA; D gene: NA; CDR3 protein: CASSLLAGPLTIQHF; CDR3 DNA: TGTGCCAGCAGTTTGTTAGCGGGCCCTCTCACTATCCAGCATTTT
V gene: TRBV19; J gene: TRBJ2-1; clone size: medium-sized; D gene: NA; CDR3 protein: CASGGPSYNEQFF; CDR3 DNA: TGTGCCAGTGGGGGGCCTTCCTACAATGAGCAGTTCTTC
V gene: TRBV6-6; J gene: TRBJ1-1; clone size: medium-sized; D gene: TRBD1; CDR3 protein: CASSTGTGVSEAFF; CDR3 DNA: TGTGCCAGCAGTACCGGGACAGGGGTGTCGGAAGCTTTCTTT
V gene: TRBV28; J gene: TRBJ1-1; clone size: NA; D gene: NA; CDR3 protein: CASSLQQTAEAFF; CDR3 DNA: TGTGCCAGCAGTCTACAACAGACCGCTGAAGCTTTCTTT
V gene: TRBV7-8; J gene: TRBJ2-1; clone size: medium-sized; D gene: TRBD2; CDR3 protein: CASRATSGGANEQFF; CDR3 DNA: TGTGCCAGCAGAGCGACTAGCGGGGGGGCCAATGAGCAGTTCTTC
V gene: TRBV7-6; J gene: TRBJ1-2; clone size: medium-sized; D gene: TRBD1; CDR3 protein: CASSLDFRTGGPPDGYTF; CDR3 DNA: TGTGCCAGCAGCCTCGATTTTCGGACAGGGGGCCCCCCCGACGGCTACACCTTC
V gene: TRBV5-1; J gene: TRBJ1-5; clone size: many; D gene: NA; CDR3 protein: CASSLDGGQGNQPQHF; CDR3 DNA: TGCGCCAGCAGCTTGGATGGGGGCCAGGGCAATCAGCCCCAGCATTTT
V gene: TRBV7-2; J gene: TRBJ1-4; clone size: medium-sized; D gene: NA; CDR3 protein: CASSLVGNQNEKLFF; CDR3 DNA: TGTGCCAGCAGCTTAGTTGGCAACCAAAATGAAAAACTGTTTTTT